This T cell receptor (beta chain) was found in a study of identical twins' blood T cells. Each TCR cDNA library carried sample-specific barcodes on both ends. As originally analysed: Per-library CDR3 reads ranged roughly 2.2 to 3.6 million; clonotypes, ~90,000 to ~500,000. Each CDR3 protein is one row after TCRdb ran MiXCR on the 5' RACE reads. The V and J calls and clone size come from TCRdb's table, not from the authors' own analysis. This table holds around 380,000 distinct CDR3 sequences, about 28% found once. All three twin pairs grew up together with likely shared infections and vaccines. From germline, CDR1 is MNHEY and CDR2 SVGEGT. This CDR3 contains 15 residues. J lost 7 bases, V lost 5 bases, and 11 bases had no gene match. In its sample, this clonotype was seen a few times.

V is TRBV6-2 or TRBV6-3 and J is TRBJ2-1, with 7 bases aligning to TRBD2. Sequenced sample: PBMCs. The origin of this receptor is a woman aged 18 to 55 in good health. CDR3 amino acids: CASSPREVGRNEQFF. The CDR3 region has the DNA TGTGCCAGCAGTCCCCGGGAGGTGGGAAGGAATGAGCAGTTCTTC.